This T cell receptor (beta chain) was documented in a study of blood T cell repertoires in COVID-19. About the study: PBMCs, B-cell-depleted T cells, or T cells were the source of the cDNA or gDNA that made up the material.

Under the authors' procedure: Using reference gene primer amplification, nucleated cell counts were estimated. Clones were read by immunoSEQ multiplex PCR, and TCRdb kept only the in-frame ones, dropping some. V, J and clone size are taken as reported in that table, and D and trimming were inferred from the DNA itself. The repertoire holds about 78,000 clones, with around 90% as singletons. Trimming cost V 1 base and J 0 bases, with 16 bases left between them. The CDR3 has 17 amino acids. Germline CDR1 SEHNR, CDR2 FQNEAQ (reference sequence). This clone was seen only once. The chain is built from TRBV7-9 and TRBJ2-7; D may be TRBD2 (6 bases). This sequence was found in a woman aged 50 to 60 in a cohort sampled during active COVID-19. Sequenced: peripheral blood. In DNA form, the CDR3 reads TGTGCCAGCAGCTTAGGGGCGGGTGCTAGCGTCTCCTACGAGCAGTACTTC. This gives the protein CASSLGAGASVSYEQYF.